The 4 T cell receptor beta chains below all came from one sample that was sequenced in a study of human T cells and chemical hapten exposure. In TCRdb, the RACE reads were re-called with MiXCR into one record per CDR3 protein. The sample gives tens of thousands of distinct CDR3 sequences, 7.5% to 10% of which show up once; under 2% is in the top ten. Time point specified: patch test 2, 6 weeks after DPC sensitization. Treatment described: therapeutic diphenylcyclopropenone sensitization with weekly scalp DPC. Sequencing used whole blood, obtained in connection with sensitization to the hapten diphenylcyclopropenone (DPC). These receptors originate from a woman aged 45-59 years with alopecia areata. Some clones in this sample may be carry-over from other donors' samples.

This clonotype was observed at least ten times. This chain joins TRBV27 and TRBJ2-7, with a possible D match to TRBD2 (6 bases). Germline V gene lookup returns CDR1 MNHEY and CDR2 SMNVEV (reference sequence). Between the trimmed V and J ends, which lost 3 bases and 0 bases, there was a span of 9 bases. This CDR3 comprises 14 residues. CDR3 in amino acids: CASSFNGGSYEQYF. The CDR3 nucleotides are TGTGCCAGCAGTTTTAACGGGGGCTCCTACGAGCAGTACTTC.

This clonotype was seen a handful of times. CDR3 sequence (DNA): TGCGCCAGCAGCTTGGAAAGGGCGTACGAGCAGTACTTC. This codes for CASSLERAYEQYF. This chain links TRBV5-1 with TRBJ2-7; D uncertain. Germline loops: CDR1 SGHRS, CDR2 YFSETQ. The CDR3 is 13 amino acids. The germline V and J ends were trimmed by 0 bases and 4 bases, with 8 bases remaining between them.

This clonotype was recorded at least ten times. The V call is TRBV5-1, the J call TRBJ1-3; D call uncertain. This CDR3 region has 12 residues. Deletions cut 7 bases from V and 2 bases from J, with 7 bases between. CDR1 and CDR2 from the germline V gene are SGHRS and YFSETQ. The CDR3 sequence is CASGETGNTIYF. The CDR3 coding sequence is TGCGCCAGCGGCGAGACTGGAAACACCATATATTTT.

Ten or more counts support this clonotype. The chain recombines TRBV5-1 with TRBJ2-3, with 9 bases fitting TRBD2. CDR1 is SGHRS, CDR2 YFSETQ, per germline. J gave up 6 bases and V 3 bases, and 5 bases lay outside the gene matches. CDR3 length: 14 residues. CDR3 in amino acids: CASSSRLAVDTQYF. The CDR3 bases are TGCGCCAGCAGCTCGAGACTAGCGGTCGATACGCAGTATTTT.